This T cell receptor (beta chain) originates from a study of vaccination and CD4 T cells after COVID-19. Study-level background: Post-COVID draws followed diagnosis by a median around 100 days (range 35 to 161).

As to this clonotype: Its antigen remains unidentified.

Treatment noted: roughly 10-day PBMC culture with coronavirus spike peptide pools or control peptides (ViraFEST assay). Looked up from germline, CDR1 is LGHNT and CDR2 is FRNRAP. Trimming shortened V by 6 bases and J by 5 bases, and 8 bases separated the two germline ends. This CDR3 spans 11 amino acids. The study sequenced cultured CD4+ T cell DNA using the Oncomine TCR Beta short-read assay. TCRdb fed the PCR reads into MiXCR, producing one record per CDR3 protein. The repertoire holds fewer than 20,000 distinct CDR3 sequences, 29% seen once, with approximately 17% in the top ten. Sequenced: cultured CD4+ T cells from blood. The V call is TRBV12-5, the J call TRBJ2-7; D unresolved. The origin of this receptor is a human donor with COVID-19. In DNA, the CDR3 is TGTGCTAGTGGCGCCAAGGACGAGCAGTACTTC. As protein: CASGAKDEQYF.